This paragraph reports one TCR beta chain. The data were taken from a study of blood T cell repertoires in COVID-19. Looking at the study overall: PBMCs, B-cell-depleted T cells, or T cells were the source of the cDNA or gDNA that made up the material.

V lost 6 bases, J lost 5 bases, and 14 bases lay in between. This CDR3 is 15 amino acids long. The V gene's germline CDR1 is LNHDA and CDR2 SQIVND (reference sequence). Original analysis: Researchers report that nucleated cell counts were estimated from reference gene primer amplification. Assay: immunoSEQ multiplex PCR; the TCRdb copy retains only in-frame clones and omits some. The V and J calls and the clone size are those of that table, but D and trimming were determined from the DNA. This repertoire shows roughly 180,000 clones, more than 75% found once; its top ten account for under 6%. It was during active infection that Seattle patients were enrolled and then longitudinally followed.

The chain carries TRBV19 and TRBJ1-6; tentative D call: TRBD1 (6 bases). The sequence was obtained from a woman aged 45-60 years with COVID-19, enrolled during active disease. The specimen was peripheral blood. The CDR3 sequence is CASSAGTLNNSPLHF. DNA of the CDR3: TGTGCCAGTAGCGCCGGGACACTTAATAATTCACCCCTCCACTTT.